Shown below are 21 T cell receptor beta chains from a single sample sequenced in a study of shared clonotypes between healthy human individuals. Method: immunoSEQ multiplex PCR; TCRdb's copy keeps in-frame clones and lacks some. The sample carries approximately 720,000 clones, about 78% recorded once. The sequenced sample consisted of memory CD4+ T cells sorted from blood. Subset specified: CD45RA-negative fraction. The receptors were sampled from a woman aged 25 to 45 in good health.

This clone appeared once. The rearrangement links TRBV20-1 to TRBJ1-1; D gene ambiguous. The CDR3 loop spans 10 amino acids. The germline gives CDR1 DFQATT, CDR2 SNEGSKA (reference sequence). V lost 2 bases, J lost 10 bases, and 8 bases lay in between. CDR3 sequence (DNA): TGCAGTGCTAGATTTAGCGTAGCTTTCTTT. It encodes CSARFSVAFF.

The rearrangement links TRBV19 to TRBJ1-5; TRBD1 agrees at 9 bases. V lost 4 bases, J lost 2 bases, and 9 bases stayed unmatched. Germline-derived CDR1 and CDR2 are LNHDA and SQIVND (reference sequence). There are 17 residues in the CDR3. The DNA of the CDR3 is TGTGCCAGTAGTACAAATACAGGGGGCTCTGGCAATCAGCCCCAGCATTTT. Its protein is CASSTNTGGSGNQPQHF.

The CDR3 region is CASSLEVAGDNEQFF. The CDR3 nucleotides read TGTGCCAGCAGCTTGGAGGTAGCGGGGGACAATGAGCAGTTCTTC. The gene calls are TRBV5-4 and TRBJ2-1; 9 bases match TRBD2. The CDR3 loop spans 15 amino acids. Germline trimming cut 0 bases from V and 5 bases from J; bases unmatched to any gene: 3. CDR1 is SGHNT, CDR2 YYREEE, per germline (reference sequence).

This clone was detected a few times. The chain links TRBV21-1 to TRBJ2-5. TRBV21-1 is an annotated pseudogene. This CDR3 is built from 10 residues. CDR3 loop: CASSGVAQYF. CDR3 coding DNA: TGTGCCAGCAGTGGGGTGGCCCAGTACTTC.

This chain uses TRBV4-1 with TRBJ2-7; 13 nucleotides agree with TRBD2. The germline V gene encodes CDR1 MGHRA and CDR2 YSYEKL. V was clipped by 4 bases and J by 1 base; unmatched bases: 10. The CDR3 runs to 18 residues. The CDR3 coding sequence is TGCGCCAGCAGCCCCGAGGGGAGACTAGCGGGAGGATCCTACGAGCAGTACTTC. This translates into CASSPEGRLAGGSYEQYF.

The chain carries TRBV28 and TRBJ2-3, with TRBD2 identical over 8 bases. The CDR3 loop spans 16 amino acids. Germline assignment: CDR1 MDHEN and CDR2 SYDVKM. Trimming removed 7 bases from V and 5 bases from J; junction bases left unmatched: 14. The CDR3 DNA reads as TGTGCCAGCACTCTAGCGGGTCAAAAGGCACGAGATACGCAGTATTTT. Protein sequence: CASTLAGQKARDTQYF.

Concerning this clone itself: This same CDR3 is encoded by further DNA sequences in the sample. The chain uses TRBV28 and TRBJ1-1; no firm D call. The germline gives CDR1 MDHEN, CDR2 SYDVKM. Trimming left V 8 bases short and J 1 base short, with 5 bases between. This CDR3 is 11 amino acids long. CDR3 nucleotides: TGTGCCAGCGGCACGAACACTGAAGCTTTCTTT. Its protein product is CASGTNTEAFF.

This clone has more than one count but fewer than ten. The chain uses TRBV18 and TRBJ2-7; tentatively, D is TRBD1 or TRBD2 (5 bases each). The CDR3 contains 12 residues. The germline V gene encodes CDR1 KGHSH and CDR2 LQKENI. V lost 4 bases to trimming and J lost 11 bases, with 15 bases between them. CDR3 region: CASSLNRDGEYF. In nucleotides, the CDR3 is TGTGCCAGCTCACTAAACCGGGACGGCGAGTACTTC.

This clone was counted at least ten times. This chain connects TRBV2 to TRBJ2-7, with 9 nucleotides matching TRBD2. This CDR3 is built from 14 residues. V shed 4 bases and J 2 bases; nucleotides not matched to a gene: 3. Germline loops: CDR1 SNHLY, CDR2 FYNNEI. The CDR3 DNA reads TGTGCCAGCAGTGGGACTAGCGTGACCTACGAGCAGTACTTC. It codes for CASSGTSVTYEQYF.

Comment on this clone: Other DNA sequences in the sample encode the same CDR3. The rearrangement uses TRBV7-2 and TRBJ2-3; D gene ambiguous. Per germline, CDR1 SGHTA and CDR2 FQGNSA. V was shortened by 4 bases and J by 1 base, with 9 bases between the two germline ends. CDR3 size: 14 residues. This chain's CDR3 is CASSSYLRTDTQYF. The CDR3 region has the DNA TGTGCCAGCAGCTCCTACCTACGCACAGATACGCAGTATTTT.

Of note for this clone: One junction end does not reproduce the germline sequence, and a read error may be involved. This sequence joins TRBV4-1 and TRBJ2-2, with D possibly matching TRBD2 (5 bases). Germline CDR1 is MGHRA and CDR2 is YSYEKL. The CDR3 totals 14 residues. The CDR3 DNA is TGTGCCAGCAGTACCATGCGGGTCACCGGGGAGCTGTTTTTT. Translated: CASSTMRVTGELFF.

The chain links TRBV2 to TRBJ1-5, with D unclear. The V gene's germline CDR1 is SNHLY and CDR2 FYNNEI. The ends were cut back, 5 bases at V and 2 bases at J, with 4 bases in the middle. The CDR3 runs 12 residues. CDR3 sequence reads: CASSKGNQPQHF. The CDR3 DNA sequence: TGTGCCAGCAGTAAGGGCAATCAGCCCCAGCATTTT.

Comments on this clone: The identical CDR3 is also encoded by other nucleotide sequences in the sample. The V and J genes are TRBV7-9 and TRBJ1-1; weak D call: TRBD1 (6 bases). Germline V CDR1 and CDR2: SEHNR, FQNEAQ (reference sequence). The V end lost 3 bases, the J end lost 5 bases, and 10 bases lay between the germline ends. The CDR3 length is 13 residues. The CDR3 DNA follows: TGTGCCAGCAGCTTGACAGGAGAAACTGAAGCTTTCTTT. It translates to CASSLTGETEAFF.

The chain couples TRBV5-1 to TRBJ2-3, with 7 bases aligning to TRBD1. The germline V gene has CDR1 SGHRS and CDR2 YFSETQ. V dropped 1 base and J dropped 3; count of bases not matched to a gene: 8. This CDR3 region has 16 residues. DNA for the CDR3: TGCGCCAGCAGCTTGTCCCGGGACAGCACAACAGATACGCAGTATTTT. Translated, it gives CASSLSRDSTTDTQYF.

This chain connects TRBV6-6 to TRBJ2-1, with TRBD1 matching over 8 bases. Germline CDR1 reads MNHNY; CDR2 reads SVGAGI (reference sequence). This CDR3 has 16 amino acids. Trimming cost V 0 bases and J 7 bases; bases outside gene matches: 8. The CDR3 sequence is CASSYSSGTGFNEQFF. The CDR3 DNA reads TGTGCCAGCAGTTACTCGTCTGGGACAGGTTTTAATGAGCAGTTCTTC.

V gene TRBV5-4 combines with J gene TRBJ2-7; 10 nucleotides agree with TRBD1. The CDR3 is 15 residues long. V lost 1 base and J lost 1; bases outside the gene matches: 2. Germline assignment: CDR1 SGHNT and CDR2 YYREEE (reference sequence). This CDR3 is CASSLPGQGSYEQYF. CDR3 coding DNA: TGTGCCAGCAGCTTGCCGGGACAGGGGTCCTACGAGCAGTACTTC.

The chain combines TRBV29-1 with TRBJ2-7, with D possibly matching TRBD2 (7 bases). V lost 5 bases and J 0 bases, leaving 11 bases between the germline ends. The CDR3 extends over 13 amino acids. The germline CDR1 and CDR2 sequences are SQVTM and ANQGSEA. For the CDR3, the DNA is TGCAGCGTTAAGGGGGAGGGCTCCTACGAGCAGTACTTC. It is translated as CSVKGEGSYEQYF.

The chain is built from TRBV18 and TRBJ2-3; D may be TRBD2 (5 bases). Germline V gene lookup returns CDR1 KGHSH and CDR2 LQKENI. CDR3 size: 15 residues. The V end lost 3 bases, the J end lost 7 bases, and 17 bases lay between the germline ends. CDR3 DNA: TGTGCCAGCTCACCGAAGGGAGTAAGGGAAAATACGCAGTATTTT. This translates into CASSPKGVRENTQYF.

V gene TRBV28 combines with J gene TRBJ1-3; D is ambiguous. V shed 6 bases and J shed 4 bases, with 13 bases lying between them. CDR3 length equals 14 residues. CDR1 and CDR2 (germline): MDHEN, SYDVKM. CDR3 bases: TGTGCCAGCAGCCCCCCCACGGAGGGAAACACCATATATTTT. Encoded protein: CASSPPTEGNTIYF.

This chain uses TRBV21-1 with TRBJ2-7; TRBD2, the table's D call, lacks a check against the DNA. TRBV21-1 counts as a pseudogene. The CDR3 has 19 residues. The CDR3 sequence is CASSKVRAAAGTPLYEQYF. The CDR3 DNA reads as TGTGCCAGCAGCAAAGTCCGCGCAGCAGCGGGGACTCCTCTGTACGAGCAGTACTTC.

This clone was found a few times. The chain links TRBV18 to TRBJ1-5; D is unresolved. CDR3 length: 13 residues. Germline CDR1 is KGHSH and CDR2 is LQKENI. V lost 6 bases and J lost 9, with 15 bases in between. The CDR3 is CASSFQVTGPQHF. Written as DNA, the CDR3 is TGTGCCAGCTCCTTCCAGGTCACCGGGCCCCAGCATTTT.